The 2 T cell receptor beta chains reported below all come from one sample, sequenced in a study of immune cell composition in non-small cell lung cancer (TCRdb year 2017). Normal lung samples came from the same patient and were non-adjacent lung tissue collected as far from the tumour as possible, with a minimum distance of 3 cm. Library preparation was by the immunoSEQ multiplex PCR assay. TCRdb provides this immuneACCESS table in a form limited to in-frame rearrangements. Some clones are lacking; in checked studies, under half of them reflect an unresolved V gene, and why the rest are absent is not known. The table for this sample lists 5,000 to 5,500 clones; about 88% of them were counted only once. The top ten hold 5.8% of the sample. The sample was non-adjacent lung tissue. The source is a human donor with non-small cell lung cancer. Some clones in this sample may be carry-over from other donors' samples.

This clone was observed a handful of times. The chain combines TRBV19 with TRBJ1-4, with D perhaps matching TRBD1 (5 bases). The CDR3 spans 16 residues. Germline values: CDR1 LNHDA, CDR2 SQIVND (reference sequence). Trimming removed 5 bases from V and 7 bases from J, with 20 bases in between. The CDR3 DNA reads as TGTGCCAGTAGTCCCTTTCGACAGAGGCCTACTGAAAAACTGTTTTTT. This codes for CASSPFRQRPTEKLFF.

The CDR3: CASSVQYIQYF. The CDR3 DNA reads as TGTGCCAGCAGCGTACAGTACATTCAGTACTTC. This chain joins TRBV7-9 and TRBJ2-4; D gene uncertain. V gave up 5 bases and J gave up 8 bases, with 7 bases separating them. Germline assignment: CDR1 SEHNR and CDR2 FQNEAQ (reference sequence). CDR3 size: 11 residues. The full variable domain, its missing parts supplied by reference TRBV7-9 and TRBJ2-4, is DTGVSQNPRHKITKRGQNVTFRCDPISEHNRLYWYRQTLGQGPEFLTYFQNEAQLEKSRLLSDRFSAERPKGSFSTLEIQRTEQGDSAMYLCASSVQYIQYFGAGTRLSVL.